The clone carrying this T cell receptor (beta chain) was counted once. Its antigen remains unknown. The data originate from a study of cytomegalovirus exposure and HLA in healthy donors. 13 Jbeta primers and 60 Vbeta primers were used for the PCR. Repertoires were generated with immunoSEQ multiplex PCR, while TCRdb's copy carries only in-frame clones and drops some. The repertoire holds 150,000 to 200,000 clones, with roughly four fifths as singletons. Study-wide findings and caveats: Most CMV-associated TCR beta chains appeared HLA-restricted in a later analysis.

J lost 5 bases, V lost 5 bases, and 11 bases had no gene match. The CDR3 is 16 residues long. Germline values: CDR1 SNHLY, CDR2 FYNNEI. The sequence was collected from a man aged 18 to 29 in good health and CMV-seronegative. The sample was PBMCs. The chain is built from TRBV2 and TRBJ2-7; TRBD2 aligns across 11 bases. CDR3 nucleotides: TGTGCCAGCAGTCCCTCCACTAGCGGGAGAATTAACGAGCAGTACTTC. This codes for CASSPSTSGRINEQYF.